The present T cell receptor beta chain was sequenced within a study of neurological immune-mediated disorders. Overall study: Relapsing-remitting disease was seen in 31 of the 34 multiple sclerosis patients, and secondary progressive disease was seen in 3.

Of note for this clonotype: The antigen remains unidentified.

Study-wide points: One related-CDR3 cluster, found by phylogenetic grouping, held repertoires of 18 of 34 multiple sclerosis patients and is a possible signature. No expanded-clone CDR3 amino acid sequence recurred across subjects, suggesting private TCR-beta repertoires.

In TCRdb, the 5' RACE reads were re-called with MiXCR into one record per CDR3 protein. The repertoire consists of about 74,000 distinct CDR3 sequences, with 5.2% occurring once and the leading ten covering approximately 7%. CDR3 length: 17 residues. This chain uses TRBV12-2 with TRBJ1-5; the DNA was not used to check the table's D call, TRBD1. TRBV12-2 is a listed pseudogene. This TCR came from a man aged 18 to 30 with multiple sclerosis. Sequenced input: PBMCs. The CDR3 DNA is TGTGCAAGTCGCTTAGCGCTGGTAGGGGTATGGAATCAGCCCCAGCATTTT. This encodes CASRLALVGVWNQPQHF.